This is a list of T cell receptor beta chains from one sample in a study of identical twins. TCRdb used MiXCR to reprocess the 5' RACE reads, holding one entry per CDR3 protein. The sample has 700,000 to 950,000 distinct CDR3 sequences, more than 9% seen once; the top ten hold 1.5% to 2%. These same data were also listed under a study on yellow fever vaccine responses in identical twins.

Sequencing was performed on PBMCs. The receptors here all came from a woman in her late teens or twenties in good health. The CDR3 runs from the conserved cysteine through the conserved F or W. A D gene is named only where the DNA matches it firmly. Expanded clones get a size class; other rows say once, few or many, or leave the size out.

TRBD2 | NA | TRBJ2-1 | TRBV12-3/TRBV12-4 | CASSFGGRANEQFF | TGTGCCAGCAGTTTCGGCGGGAGGGCCAATGAGCAGTTCTTC
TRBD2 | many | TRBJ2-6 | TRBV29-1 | CSVEPSGSGANVLTF | TGCAGCGTTGAGCCTAGCGGCTCTGGGGCCAACGTCCTGACTTTC
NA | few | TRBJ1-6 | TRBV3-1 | CASSQAQGTGNSPLHF | TGTGCCAGCAGCCAAGCACAGGGTACGGGAAATTCACCCCTCCACTTT
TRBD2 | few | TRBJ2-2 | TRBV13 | CASSRAILAGGPNTGELFF | TGTGCCAGCAGCCGGGCCATTCTAGCGGGAGGGCCTAACACCGGGGAGCTGTTTTTT
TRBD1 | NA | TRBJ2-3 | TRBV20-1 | CSASPGTGGTDTQYF | TGCAGTGCTAGCCCCGGGACAGGGGGAACAGATACGCAGTATTTT
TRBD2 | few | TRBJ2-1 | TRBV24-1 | CATSDRLAGAYNEQFF | TGTGCCACCAGTGACCGACTAGCGGGAGCCTACAATGAGCAGTTCTTC
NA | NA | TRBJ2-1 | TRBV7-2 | CASSFTPQGPTYNEQFF | TGTGCCAGCAGCTTCACCCCACAGGGCCCTACCTACAATGAGCAGTTCTTC
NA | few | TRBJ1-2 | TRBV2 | CASSEGVSRLSYTF | TGTGCCAGCAGTGAAGGGGTATCCCGATTGAGCTACACCTTC
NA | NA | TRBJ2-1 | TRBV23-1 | CASSPPWGEQFF | TGCGCCAGCAGTCCCCCCTGGGGAGAGCAGTTCTTC
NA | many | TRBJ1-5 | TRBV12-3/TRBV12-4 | CASTLEGQPQHF | TGTGCCAGCACCCTCGAGGGACAGCCCCAGCATTTT
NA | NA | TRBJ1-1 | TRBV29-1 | CSVELMRTEAFF | TGCAGCGTTGAGTTAATGAGGACTGAAGCTTTCTTT
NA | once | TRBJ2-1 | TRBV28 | CATRGGRFFGEQFF | TGTGCGACACGGGGCGGGCGTTTTTTCGGTGAGCAGTTCTTC
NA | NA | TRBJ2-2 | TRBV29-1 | CSVESALNGELFF | TGCAGCGTTGAATCTGCCCTGAACGGGGAGCTGTTTTTT
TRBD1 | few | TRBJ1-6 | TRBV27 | CASSLVGGLNSPLHF | TGTGCCAGCAGTTTAGTAGGGGGCCTTAATTCACCCCTCCACTTT
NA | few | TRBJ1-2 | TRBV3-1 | CASSQGLSYGYTF | TGTGCCAGCAGCCAAGGTCTATCCTATGGCTACACCTTC
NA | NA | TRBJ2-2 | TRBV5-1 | CASSFTPQPGTGELFF | TGCGCCAGCAGCTTTACCCCTCAACCGGGCACCGGGGAGCTGTTTTTT
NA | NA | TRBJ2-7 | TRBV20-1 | CSARASAKSAYEQYF | TGCAGTGCTAGAGCTAGCGCCAAATCCGCCTACGAGCAGTACTTC
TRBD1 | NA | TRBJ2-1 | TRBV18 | CASSPPTGIVNEQFF | TGTGCCAGCTCACCACCGACAGGGATAGTCAATGAGCAGTTCTTC
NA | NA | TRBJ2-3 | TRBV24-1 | CATSDSRAHPDTQYF | TGTGCCACCAGTGATTCCCGGGCCCACCCGGATACGCAGTATTTT
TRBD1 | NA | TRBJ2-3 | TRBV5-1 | CASSNHPDRSTDTQYF | TGCGCCAGCAGCAACCACCCGGACAGGAGCACAGATACGCAGTATTTT
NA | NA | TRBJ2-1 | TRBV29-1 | CSVVASSGNEQFF | TGCAGCGTTGTTGCTAGTTCGGGCAATGAGCAGTTCTTC
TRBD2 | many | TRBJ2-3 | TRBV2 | CASSRTSGSTDTQYF | TGCGCCAGCAGCCGGACTAGCGGAAGCACAGATACGCAGTATTTT
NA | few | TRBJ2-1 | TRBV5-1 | CASSGIKSSYNEQFF | TGCGCCAGCAGCGGTATTAAAAGCTCCTACAATGAGCAGTTCTTC
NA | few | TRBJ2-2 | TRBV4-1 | CASSQVGLTGELFF | TGCGCCAGCAGCCAAGTAGGGCTGACCGGGGAGCTGTTTTTT
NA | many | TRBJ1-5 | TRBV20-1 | CSARDLGQPQHF | TGCAGTGCTAGAGATTTGGGCCAGCCCCAGCATTTT
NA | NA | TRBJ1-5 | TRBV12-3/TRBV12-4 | CASSLFTGRPQHF | TGTGCCAGCAGTTTGTTTACGGGCCGGCCCCAGCATTTT
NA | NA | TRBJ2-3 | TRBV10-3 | CAISESFDTQYF | TGTGCCATCAGTGAGTCGTTCGATACGCAGTATTTT